The 5 T cell receptor beta chains given below trace back to one sample, sequenced in a study of T-cell reconstitution after alpha-beta-depleted transplantation in children. A TCRbeta library incorporating unique molecular identifiers was prepared. TCRdb passed the PCR reads through MiXCR, listing each CDR3 protein once. The sample has about 980,000 distinct CDR3 sequences, roughly 31% seen once; the top ten hold about 28%. The sample in question was PBMCs, mostly from graft donor cells, obtained 360 days after TCRalphabeta/CD19-depleted stem cell transplant. The origin of the receptors is a boy in the first two years of life who had a stem cell transplant for SCID, so the T cells may come from the graft donor.

The chain links TRBV12-3 or TRBV12-4 to TRBJ1-1; D gene unclear. V was cut by 5 bases and J by 1 base, with 8 bases left in between. The CDR3 totals 13 residues. The CDR3 spells CASSRLENTEAFF. CDR3 bases: TGTGCCAGCAGTCGACTCGAGAACACTGAAGCTTTCTTT.

This clonotype has a handful of counts. The chain links TRBV29-1 to TRBJ1-2; D unclear. In germline, CDR1 is SQVTM, CDR2 ANQGSEA. This CDR3 is 12 amino acids long. The V and J ends lost 7 bases and 2 bases respectively, with 11 bases between them. The CDR3: CSGRTVNYGYTF. The CDR3 DNA is TGCAGCGGTCGGACCGTCAACTATGGCTACACCTTC.

Only a few counts were recorded for this clonotype. V usage is TRBV24-1 and J usage is TRBJ2-3; 7 nucleotides match TRBD1. The CDR3 contains 14 residues. With V trimmed by 5 bases and J by 5 bases, 6 bases remained unmatched. CDR1 is KGHDR and CDR2 is SFDVKD in the germline V gene. The CDR3 bases are TGTGCCACCAGTGCCACAGGGGTAGGAGATACGCAGTATTTT. Protein sequence: CATSATGVGDTQYF.

V is TRBV20-1 and J is TRBJ2-3, with D possibly matching TRBD1 (6 bases). The CDR3 spans 12 residues. Germline CDR1 reads DFQATT; CDR2 reads SNEGSKA (reference sequence). Deletions cut 6 bases from V and 6 bases from J, with 13 bases between. The CDR3 DNA is TGCAGTGCCGTAGGGGGTGGGGATACGCAGTATTTT. The encoded protein is CSAVGGGDTQYF.

This clonotype showed up just a few times. The genes are TRBV7-3 and TRBJ2-2; 8 bases align to TRBD1. J gave up 7 bases and V 5 bases, and 6 bases lay outside the gene matches. CDR1 SGHTA and CDR2 FQGTGA come from the germline V gene. The CDR3 covers 14 residues. CDR3 bases: TGTGCCAGCAGCCCCGGGACAGGACACGGGGAGCTGTTTTTT. Amino acid sequence: CASSPGTGHGELFF.